Presented here are 4 T cell receptor beta chains from one specimen sequenced in a study of blood T cell repertoires in COVID-19. Produced via immunoSEQ multiplex PCR; TCRdb's table is partial and in-frame only. Here the sample spans roughly 200,000 clones, 90% being singletons. Sample: PBMCs or T cells enriched from blood (not recorded which). The receptors were sampled from a man aged 25 to 40 who had recovered from COVID-19.

This chain joins TRBV5-5 and TRBJ2-3; the match to TRBD1 covers 7 bases. The CDR3 loop spans 13 amino acids. The trim removed 2 bases at V and 5 bases at J, leaving 2 bases unmatched. Germline lookup yields CDR1 SGHKS and CDR2 YYEKEE (reference sequence). Here the CDR3 DNA reads TGTGCCAGCAGCTTTACAGGGGAAGATACGCAGTATTTT. This encodes CASSFTGEDTQYF.

This clone has more than one count but fewer than ten. The chain is built from TRBV5-1 and TRBJ2-7; weak D call: TRBD1 (5 bases). The germline V gene encodes CDR1 SGHRS and CDR2 YFSETQ. The CDR3 covers 14 residues. V lost 0 bases, J lost 5 bases, and 12 bases lay in between. The CDR3 DNA reads TGCGCCAGCAGCTTGGGCCCTATAGGGGACGAGCAGTACTTC. Protein: CASSLGPIGDEQYF.

The rearrangement links TRBV6-5 to TRBJ2-7, with TRBD2 as a possible D gene (6 bases). The CDR3 runs 13 residues. V dropped 7 bases and J dropped 0 bases, with 10 bases sitting between them. In germline, CDR1 is MNHEY, CDR2 SVGAGI. CDR3 in amino acids: CASTRRVSYEQYF. CDR3 nucleotide sequence: TGTGCCAGCACCCGGAGGGTCTCCTACGAGCAGTACTTC.

The rearrangement uses TRBV7-9 and TRBJ2-3; a weak D match, TRBD1 (6 bases). The ends were cut back, 10 bases at V and 2 bases at J, with 13 bases in the middle. CDR1 is SEHNR and CDR2 is FQNEAQ in the germline V gene (reference sequence). The CDR3 has 13 residues. CDR3 sequence reads: CATRTGTTDTQYF. The CDR3 DNA sequence: TGTGCCACCCGAACAGGGACCACAGATACGCAGTATTTT.